Listed below are T cell receptor beta chains from one sample, sequenced in a study of T cells in Graves' hyperthyroidism and ophthalmopathy. From the multiplex PCR reads, TCRdb called clonotypes with MiXCR, one entry per CDR3 protein. The sample consists of 45,000 or so distinct CDR3 sequences, about 52% of them appearing once. Sequencing input: peripheral blood or thyroid tissue (not recorded which). The receptors originated from a woman aged 45-60 years with Graves' hyperthyroidism. Each CDR3 is given with its conserved first and last residue. The D gene is left open where the match is weak. Size is stated for part of the rows, as once, few or many counts, or as a class when the clone is expanded.

>14|TRBJ1-4|TRBV7-2|once|NA
CASSLFGGGEKLFF
TGTGCCAGCAGCTTATTCGGCGGTGGGGAAAAACTGTTTTTT
>16|TRBJ1-5|TRBV20-1|many|TRBD1
CSATIRDRVVHQPQHF
TGCAGTGCAACGATCCGGGACAGGGTAGTCCATCAGCCCCAGCATTTT
>14|TRBJ2-7|TRBV7-2|few|TRBD1
CASSLLTGRYEQYF
TGTGCCAGCAGCTTGCTGACAGGGAGATACGAGCAGTACTTC
>16|TRBJ1-2|TRBV7-2|once|TRBD1
CASRRYGTETNYGYTF
TGTGCCAGCAGGCGATACGGGACAGAAACTAACTATGGCTACACCTTC
>15|TRBJ2-7|TRBV6-2/TRBV6-3|many|NA
CASSYLGSTIAEQYF
TGTGCCAGCAGTTACCTCGGGAGTACGATCGCCGAGCAGTACTTC
>14|TRBJ2-7|TRBV13|many|TRBD2
CASSRLAGTYEQYF
TGTGCCAGCAGCCGACTAGCGGGAACCTACGAGCAGTACTTC
>17|TRBJ2-6|TRBV7-9|NA|TRBD1
CASSFSGQGSGANVLTF
TGTGCCAGCAGCTTTTCGGGACAGGGCTCTGGGGCCAACGTCCTGACTTTC
>13|TRBJ2-2|TRBV5-6|NA|NA
CASSFWNTEELFF
TGTGCCAGCAGCTTTTGGAACACCGAGGAGCTGTTTTTT
>17|TRBJ2-2|TRBV7-3|NA|TRBD2
CASGPEGTSGRSGDLFF
TGTGCCAGCGGCCCCGAAGGGACTAGCGGGAGGTCCGGGGATCTGTTTTTT
>13|TRBJ2-5|TRBV6-5|many|TRBD2
CASRVAGRETQYF
TGTGCCAGCAGGGTAGCGGGAAGGGAGACCCAGTACTTC
>15|TRBJ2-7|TRBV9|many|TRBD2
CASSVGGLAAYEQYF
TGTGCCAGCAGCGTAGGAGGACTAGCGGCGTACGAGCAGTACTTC
>15|TRBJ2-6|TRBV19|NA|NA
CASGNSDSGANVLTF
TGTGCCAGTGGTAACTCAGACTCTGGGGCCAACGTCCTGACTTTC
>18|TRBJ2-6|TRBV6-6|NA|TRBD1
CASRQPPGQGSGANVLTF
TGTGCCAGCAGGCAGCCCCCGGGACAGGGCTCTGGGGCCAACGTCCTGACTTTC
>11|TRBJ1-2|TRBV29-1|once|NA
CSPPRTYGYTF
TGCAGCCCCCCCCGGACCTATGGCTACACCTTC
>15|TRBJ1-1|TRBV7-9|many|NA
CASSLGAGLITEAFF
TGTGCCAGCAGCTTAGGTGCGGGTTTAATCACTGAAGCTTTCTTT
>13|TRBJ2-1|TRBV7-2|NA|NA
CASSLFEGNEQFF
TGTGCCAGCAGCTTATTCGAGGGGAACGAGCAGTTCTTC
>15|TRBJ2-2|TRBV2|few|NA
CASRQGARNTGELFF
TGTGCCAGCAGACAAGGGGCGAGGAACACCGGGGAGCTGTTTTTT
>11|TRBJ2-7|TRBV6-2/TRBV6-3|many|NA
CASSGLYEQYF
TGTGCCAGCAGCGGACTTTACGAGCAGTACTTC
>14|TRBJ2-7|TRBV7-4|NA|TRBD2
CASSQALAGYEQYF
TGCGCCAGCAGCCAAGCCCTAGCGGGCTACGAGCAGTACTTC
>15|TRBJ2-3|TRBV6-1|many|TRBD1
CASSDPGGSRDTQYF
TGTGCCAGCAGTGATCCAGGGGGCTCGAGAGATACGCAGTATTTT
>16|TRBJ1-3|TRBV4-3|NA|NA
CASSQDFRNSGDTIYF
TGCGCCAGCAGCCAAGATTTTAGGAACTCTGGAGACACCATATATTTT
>14|TRBJ2-7|TRBV7-6|NA|NA
CASSPPARAYEQYF
TGTGCCAGCTCACCTCCAGCGAGGGCCTACGAGCAGTACTTC
>13|TRBJ2-7|TRBV19|NA|TRBD2
CASWASGSYEQYF
TGTGCCTCCTGGGCTAGCGGCTCCTACGAGCAGTACTTC
>15|TRBJ2-7|TRBV6-5|many|TRBD1
CASSYHSTGGIEQYF
TGTGCCAGCAGTTACCATTCGACAGGGGGGATCGAGCAGTACTTC
>14|TRBJ1-1|TRBV6-5|many|NA
CASRRRVQDTEAFF
TGTGCCAGCAGGCGCAGGGTACAGGACACTGAAGCTTTCTTT
>14|TRBJ2-7|TRBV19|NA|TRBD2
CARDLAGGPYEQYF
TGTGCCAGAGACCTAGCGGGAGGCCCCTACGAGCAGTACTTC
>15|TRBJ2-7|TRBV7-8|many|TRBD1
CASSSIDRVGYEQYF
TGTGCCAGCAGCTCAATAGACAGGGTCGGATACGAGCAGTACTTC
>13|TRBJ1-5|TRBV6-1|many|NA
CASSEAAPQPQHF
TGTGCCAGCAGTGAAGCGGCACCTCAGCCCCAGCATTTT
>18|TRBJ1-4|TRBV2|NA|TRBD1
CASLQTLETGTGAEKLFF
TGTGCCAGTTTACAGACACTAGAGACCGGGACAGGGGCTGAAAAACTGTTTTTT